Described below is a single TCR beta chain sequence and its context. Trimming removed 2 bases from V and 3 bases from J; junction bases left unmatched: 5. The CDR3 is 14 residues long. CDR1 is SGHDT, CDR2 YYEEEE, per germline. This entry comes from a study of control samples from healthy donors and cancer patients. Sequencing was performed with immunoSEQ multiplex PCR; in TCRdb, only in-frame clones are kept and a portion is missing. Here the sample spans 95,000 to 150,000 clones, 89% being singletons. Material: blood. The chain uses TRBV5-6 and TRBJ2-7, with 7 positions matching TRBD2. The sequence was obtained from a man aged 50-59 years in good health. The CDR3 protein is CASSFFGGDYEQYF. DNA of the CDR3: TGTGCCAGCAGCTTTTTTGGGGGGGACTACGAGCAGTACTTC.